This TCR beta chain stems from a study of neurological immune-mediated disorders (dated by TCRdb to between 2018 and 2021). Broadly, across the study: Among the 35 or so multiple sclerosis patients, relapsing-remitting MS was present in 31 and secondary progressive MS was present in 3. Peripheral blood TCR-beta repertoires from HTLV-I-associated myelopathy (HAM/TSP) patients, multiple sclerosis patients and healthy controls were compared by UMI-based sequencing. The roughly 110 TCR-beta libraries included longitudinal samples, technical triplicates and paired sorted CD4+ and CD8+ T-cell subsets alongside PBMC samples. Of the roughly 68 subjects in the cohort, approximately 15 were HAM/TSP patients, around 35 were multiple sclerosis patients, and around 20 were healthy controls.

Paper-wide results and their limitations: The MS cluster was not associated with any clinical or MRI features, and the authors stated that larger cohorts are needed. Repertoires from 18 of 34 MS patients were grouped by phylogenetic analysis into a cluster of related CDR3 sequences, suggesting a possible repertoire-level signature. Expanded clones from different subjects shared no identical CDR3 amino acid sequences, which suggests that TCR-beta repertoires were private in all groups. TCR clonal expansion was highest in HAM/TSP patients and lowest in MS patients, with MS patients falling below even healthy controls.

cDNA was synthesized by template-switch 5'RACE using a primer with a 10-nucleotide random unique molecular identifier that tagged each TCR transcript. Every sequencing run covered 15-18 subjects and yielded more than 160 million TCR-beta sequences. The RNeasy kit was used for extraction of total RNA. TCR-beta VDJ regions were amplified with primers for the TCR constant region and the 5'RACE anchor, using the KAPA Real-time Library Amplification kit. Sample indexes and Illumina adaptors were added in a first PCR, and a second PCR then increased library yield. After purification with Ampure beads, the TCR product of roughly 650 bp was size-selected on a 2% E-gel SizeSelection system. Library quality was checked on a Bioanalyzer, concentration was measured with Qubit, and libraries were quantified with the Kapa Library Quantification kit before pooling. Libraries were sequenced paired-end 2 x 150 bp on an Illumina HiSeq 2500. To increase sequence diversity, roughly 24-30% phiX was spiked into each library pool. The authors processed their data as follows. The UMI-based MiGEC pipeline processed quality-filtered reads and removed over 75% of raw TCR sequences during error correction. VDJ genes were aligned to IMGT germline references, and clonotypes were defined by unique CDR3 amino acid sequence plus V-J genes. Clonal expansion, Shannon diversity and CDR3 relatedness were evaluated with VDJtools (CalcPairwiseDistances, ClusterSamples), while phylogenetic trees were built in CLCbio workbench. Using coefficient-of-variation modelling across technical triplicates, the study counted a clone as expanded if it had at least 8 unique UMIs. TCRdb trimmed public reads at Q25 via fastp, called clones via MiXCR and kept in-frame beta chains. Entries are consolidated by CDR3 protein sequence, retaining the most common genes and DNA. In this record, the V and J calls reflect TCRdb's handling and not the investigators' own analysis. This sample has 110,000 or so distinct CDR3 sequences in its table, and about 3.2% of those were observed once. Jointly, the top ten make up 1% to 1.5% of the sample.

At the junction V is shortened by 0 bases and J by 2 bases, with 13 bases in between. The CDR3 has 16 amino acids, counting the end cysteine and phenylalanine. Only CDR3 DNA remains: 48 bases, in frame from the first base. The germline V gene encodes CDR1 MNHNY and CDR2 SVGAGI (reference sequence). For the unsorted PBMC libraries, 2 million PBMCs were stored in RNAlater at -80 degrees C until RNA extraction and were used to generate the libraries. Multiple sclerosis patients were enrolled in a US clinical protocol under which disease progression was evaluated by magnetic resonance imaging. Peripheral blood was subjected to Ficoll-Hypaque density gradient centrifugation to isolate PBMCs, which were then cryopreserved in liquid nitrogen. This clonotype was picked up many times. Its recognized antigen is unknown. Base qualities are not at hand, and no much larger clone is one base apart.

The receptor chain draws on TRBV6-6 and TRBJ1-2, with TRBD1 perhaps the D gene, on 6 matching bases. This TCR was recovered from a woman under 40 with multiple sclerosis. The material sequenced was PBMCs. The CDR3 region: CASSYSWAGDNYGYTF. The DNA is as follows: TGTGCCAGCAGTTACTCGTGGGCAGGGGACAACTATGGCTACACCTTC.